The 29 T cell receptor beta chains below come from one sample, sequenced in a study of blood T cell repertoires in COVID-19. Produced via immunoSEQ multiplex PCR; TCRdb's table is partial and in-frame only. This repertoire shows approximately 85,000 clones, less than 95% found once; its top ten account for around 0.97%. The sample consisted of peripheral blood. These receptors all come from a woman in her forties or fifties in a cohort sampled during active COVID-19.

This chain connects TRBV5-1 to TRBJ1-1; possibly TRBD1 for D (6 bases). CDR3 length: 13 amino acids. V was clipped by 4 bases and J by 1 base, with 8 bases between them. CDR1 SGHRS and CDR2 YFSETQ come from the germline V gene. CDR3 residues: CASSQGQNTEAFF. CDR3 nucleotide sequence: TGCGCCAGCAGCCAGGGACAGAACACTGAAGCTTTCTTT.

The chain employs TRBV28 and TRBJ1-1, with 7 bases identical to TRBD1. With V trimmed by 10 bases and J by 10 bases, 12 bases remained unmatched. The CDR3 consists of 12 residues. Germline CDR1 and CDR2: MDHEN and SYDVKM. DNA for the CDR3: TGTGCCACCCATGCACAGGGGACACTAGCTTTCTTT. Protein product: CATHAQGTLAFF.

The CDR3 nucleotides are TGTGCCAGTAGTATCACATCTGGGGCCAACGTCCTGACTTTC. Its translation: CASSITSGANVLTF. The genes are TRBV19 and TRBJ2-6, with no clear D. Germline CDR1 is LNHDA and CDR2 is SQIVND (reference sequence). Trimming took 3 bases from V and 1 from J, leaving 4 bases between them. CDR3 size: 14 residues.

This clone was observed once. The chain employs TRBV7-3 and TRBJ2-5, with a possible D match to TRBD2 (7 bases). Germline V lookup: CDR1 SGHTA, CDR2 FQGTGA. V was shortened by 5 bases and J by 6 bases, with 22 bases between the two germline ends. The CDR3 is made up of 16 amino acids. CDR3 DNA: TGTGCCAGCAGCCCCTTGGGGGGGGACAACTCGCAGACCCAGTACTTC. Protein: CASSPLGGDNSQTQYF.

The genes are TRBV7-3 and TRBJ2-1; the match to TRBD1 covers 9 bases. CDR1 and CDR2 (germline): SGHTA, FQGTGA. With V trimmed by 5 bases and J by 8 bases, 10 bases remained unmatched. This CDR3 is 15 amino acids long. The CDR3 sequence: CASSPGTGSRDEQFF. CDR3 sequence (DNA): TGTGCCAGCAGCCCCGGGACAGGGAGCAGGGATGAGCAGTTCTTC.

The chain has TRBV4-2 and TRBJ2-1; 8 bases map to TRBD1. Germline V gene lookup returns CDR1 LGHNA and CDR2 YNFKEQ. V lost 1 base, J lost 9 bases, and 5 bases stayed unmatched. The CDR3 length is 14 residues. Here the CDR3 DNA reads TGTGCCAGCAGCCAAGCGGGGCAGGGGGCTGAGCAGTTCTTC. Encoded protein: CASSQAGQGAEQFF.

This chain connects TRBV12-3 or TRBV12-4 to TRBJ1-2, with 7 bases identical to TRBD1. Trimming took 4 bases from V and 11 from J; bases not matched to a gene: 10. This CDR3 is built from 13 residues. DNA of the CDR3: TGTGCCAGCAGTTGGGGCAGGGGGAACAGGTACACCTTC. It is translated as CASSWGRGNRYTF.

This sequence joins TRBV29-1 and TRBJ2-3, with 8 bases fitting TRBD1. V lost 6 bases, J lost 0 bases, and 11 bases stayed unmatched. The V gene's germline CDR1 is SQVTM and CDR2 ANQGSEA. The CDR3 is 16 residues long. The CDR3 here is CSVRSRDRISTDTQYF. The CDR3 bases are TGCAGCGTAAGGTCCCGGGACAGGATAAGCACAGATACGCAGTATTTT.

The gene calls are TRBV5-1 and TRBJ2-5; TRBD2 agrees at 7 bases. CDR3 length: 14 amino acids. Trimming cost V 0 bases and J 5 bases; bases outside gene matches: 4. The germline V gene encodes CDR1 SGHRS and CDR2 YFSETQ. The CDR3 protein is CASSLAGSGETQYF. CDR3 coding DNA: TGCGCCAGCAGCTTGGCCGGTAGCGGGGAGACCCAGTACTTC.

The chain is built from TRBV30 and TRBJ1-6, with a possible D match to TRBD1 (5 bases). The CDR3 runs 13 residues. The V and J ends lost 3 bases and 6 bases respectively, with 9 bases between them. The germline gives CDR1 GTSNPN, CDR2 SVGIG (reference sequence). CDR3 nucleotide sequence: TGTGCCTGGAGCCAGGGACTTAATTCACCCCTCCACTTT. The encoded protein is CAWSQGLNSPLHF.

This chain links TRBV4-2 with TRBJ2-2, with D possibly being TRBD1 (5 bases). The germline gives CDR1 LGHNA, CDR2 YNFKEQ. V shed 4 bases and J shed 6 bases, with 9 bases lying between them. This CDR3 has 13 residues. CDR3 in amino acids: CASSPLGAGELFF. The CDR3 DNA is TGTGCCAGCAGCCCCTTAGGGGCCGGGGAGCTGTTTTTT.

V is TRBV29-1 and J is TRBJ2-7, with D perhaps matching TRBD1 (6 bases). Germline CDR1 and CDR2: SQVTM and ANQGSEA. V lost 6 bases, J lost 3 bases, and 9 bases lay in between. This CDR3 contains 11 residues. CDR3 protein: CSVGQVYEQYF. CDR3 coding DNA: TGCAGCGTGGGACAAGTCTACGAGCAGTACTTC.

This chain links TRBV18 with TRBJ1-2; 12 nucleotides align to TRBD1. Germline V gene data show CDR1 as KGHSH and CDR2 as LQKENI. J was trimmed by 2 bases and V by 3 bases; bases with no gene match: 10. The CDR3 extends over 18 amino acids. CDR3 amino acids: CASSPRDRGLRTNYGYTF. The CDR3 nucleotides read TGTGCCAGCTCACCCCGGGACAGGGGGCTGAGAACAAACTATGGCTACACCTTC. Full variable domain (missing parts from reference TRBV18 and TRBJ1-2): NAGVMQNPRHLVRRRGQEARLRCSPMKGHSHVYWYRQLPEEGLKFMVYLQKENIIDESGMPKERFSAEFPKEGPSILRIQQVVRGDSAAYFCASSPRDRGLRTNYGYTFGSGTRLTVV.

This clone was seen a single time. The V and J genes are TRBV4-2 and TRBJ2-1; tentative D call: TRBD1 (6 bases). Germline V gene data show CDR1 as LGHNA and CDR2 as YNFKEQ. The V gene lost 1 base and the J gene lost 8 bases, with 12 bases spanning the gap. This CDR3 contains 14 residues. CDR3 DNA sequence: TGTGCCAGCAGCCAAGCAGGGGCTGAATATGAGCAGTTCTTC. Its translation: CASSQAGAEYEQFF.

For the CDR3, the DNA is TGTGCCAGCAGCCCGGACAGGAGCACTGAAGCTTTCTTT. Translating gives CASSPDRSTEAFF. J is TRBJ1-1 and V is TRBV6-5, with TRBD1 matching 7 bases. Looked up from germline, CDR1 is MNHEY and CDR2 is SVGAGI. This CDR3 is built from 13 residues. J was trimmed by 4 bases and V by 6 bases; bases with no gene match: 5.

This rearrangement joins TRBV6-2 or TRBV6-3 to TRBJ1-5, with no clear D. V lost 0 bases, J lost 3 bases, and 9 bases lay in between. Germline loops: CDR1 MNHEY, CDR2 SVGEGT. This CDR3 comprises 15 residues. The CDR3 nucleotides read TGTGCCAGCAGTTACTCGGGCAATTCCAATCAGCCCCAGCATTTT. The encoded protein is CASSYSGNSNQPQHF.

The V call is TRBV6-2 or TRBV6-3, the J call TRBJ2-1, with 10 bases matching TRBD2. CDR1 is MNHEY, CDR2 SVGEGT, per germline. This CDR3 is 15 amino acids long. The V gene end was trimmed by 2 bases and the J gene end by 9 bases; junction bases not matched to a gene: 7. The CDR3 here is CASSYSLAGVGEQFF. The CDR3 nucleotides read TGTGCCAGCAGTTACAGCCTAGCGGGAGTGGGTGAGCAGTTCTTC.

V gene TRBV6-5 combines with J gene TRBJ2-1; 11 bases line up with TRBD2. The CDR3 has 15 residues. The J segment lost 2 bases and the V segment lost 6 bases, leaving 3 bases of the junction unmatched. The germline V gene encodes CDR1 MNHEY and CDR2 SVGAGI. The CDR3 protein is CASRLAGGAYNEQFF. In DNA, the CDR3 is TGTGCCAGCAGGCTAGCGGGAGGTGCCTACAATGAGCAGTTCTTC.

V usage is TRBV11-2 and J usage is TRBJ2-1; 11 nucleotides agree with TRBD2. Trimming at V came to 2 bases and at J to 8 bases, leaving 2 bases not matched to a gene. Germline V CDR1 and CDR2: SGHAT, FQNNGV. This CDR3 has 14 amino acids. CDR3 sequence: CASSLTSGRDEQFF. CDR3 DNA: TGTGCCAGCAGCTTAACTAGCGGGAGAGATGAGCAGTTCTTC.

Written as DNA, the CDR3 is TGTGCCATCAGTGAAGGGACAGGGGCAGGGTACGAGCAGTACTTC. Its translation: CAISEGTGAGYEQYF. J is TRBJ2-7 and V is TRBV10-3; 10 bases are shared with TRBD1. V lost 3 bases to trimming and J lost 4 bases; unmatched junction nucleotides: 6. The CDR3 consists of 15 residues. Germline CDR1 is ENHRY and CDR2 is SYGVKD.

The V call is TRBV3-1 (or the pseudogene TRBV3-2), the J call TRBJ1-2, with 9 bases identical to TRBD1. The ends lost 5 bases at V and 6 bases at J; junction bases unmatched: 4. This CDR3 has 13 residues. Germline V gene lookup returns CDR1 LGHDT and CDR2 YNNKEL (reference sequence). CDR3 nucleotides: TGTGCCAGCAGCGCACAGGGGGCGGATGGCTACACCTTC. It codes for CASSAQGADGYTF.

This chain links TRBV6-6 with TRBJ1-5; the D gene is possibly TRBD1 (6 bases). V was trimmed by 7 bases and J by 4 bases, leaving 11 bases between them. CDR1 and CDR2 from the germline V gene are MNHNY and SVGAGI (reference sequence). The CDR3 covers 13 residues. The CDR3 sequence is CASKQQGNQPQHF. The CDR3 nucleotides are TGTGCCAGCAAACAACAGGGAAATCAGCCCCAGCATTTT.

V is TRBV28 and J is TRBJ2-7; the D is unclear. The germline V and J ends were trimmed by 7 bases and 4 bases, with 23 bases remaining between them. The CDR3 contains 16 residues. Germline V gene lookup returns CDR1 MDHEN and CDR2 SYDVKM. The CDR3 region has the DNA TGTGCCAGCACACCTATTAGTACAGACCCTTCGTACGAGCAGTACTTC. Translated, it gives CASTPISTDPSYEQYF.

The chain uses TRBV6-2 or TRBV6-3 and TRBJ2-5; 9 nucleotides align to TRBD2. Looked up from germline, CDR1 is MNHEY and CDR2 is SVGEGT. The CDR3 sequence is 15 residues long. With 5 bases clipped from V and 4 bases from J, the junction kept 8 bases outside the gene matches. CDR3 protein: CASSQMAGGGETQYF. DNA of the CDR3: TGTGCCAGCAGTCAAATGGCGGGAGGGGGAGAGACCCAGTACTTC.

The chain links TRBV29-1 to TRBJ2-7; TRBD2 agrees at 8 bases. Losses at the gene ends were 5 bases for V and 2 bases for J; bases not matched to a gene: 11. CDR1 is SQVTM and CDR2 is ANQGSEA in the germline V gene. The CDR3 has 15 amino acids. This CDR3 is CSVSGGRGDPYEQYF. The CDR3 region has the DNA TGCAGCGTTTCGGGGGGGAGAGGGGACCCCTACGAGCAGTACTTC.

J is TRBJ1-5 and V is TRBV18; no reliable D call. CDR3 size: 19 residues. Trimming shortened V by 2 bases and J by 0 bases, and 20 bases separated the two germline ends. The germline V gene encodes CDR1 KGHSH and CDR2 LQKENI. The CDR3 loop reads CASSPSGGRLPYSNQPQHF. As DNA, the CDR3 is TGTGCCAGCTCACCATCGGGAGGGAGATTGCCGTATAGCAATCAGCCCCAGCATTTT.

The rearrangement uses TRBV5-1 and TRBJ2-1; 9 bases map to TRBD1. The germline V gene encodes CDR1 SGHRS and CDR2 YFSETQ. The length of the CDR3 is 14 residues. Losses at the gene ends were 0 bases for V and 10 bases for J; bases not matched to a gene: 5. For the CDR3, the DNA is TGCGCCAGCAGCTTGGGGGACAGGGTCCGAGAGCAGTTCTTC. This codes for CASSLGDRVREQFF.

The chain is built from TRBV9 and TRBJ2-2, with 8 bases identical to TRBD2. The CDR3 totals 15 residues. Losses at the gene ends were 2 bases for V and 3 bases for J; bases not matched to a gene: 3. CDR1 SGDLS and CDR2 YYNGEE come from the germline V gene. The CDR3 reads CASSVSGSDTGELFF. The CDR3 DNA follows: TGTGCCAGCAGCGTGAGCGGGAGCGACACCGGGGAGCTGTTTTTT.

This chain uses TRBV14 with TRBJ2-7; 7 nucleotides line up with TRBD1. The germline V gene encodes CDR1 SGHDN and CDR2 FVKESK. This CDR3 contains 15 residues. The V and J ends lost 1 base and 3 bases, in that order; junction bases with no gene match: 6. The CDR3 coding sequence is TGTGCCAGCAGCCAAGGACAGGGTGCGGTCTACGAGCAGTACTTC. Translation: CASSQGQGAVYEQYF.